Below, 23 T cell receptor beta chains from the same sample are listed, as sequenced in a study of cytomegalovirus exposure and HLA in healthy donors. The data were produced by immunoSEQ multiplex PCR, yet TCRdb's version contains in-frame clones alone and is incomplete. The data show under 250,000 clones, 70% to 90% seen once. The material sequenced was PBMCs. The receptor source for this set is a woman younger than 30 in good health and CMV-seronegative.

The chain uses TRBV25-1 and TRBJ2-1; TRBD2 matches 8 bases. Unmatched junction bases numbered 13, after V lost 6 bases and J lost 15 bases. Looked up from germline, CDR1 is MGHDK and CDR2 is SYGVNS. This CDR3 contains 13 residues. The CDR3 is CASRGAGVETRFF. For the CDR3, the DNA is TGTGCCAGCAGGGGAGCGGGAGTAGAAACGCGGTTCTTC.

The chain uses TRBV7-6 and TRBJ2-7, with TRBD2 matching over 13 bases. The CDR3 spans 15 residues. Germline V lookup: CDR1 SGHVS, CDR2 FNYEAQ. V was clipped by 1 base and J by 6 bases; unmatched bases: 3. The CDR3 region is CASSLGGTSGTEQYF. In DNA form, the CDR3 reads TGTGCCAGCAGCTTAGGGGGGACTAGCGGGACCGAGCAGTACTTC.

The chain carries TRBV27 and TRBJ2-1; 12 bases align to TRBD2. The CDR3 spans 16 residues. V gave up 5 bases and J gave up 4 bases; unmatched junction bases: 6. CDR1 and CDR2 (germline): MNHEY, SMNVEV (reference sequence). CDR3 protein: CASSPRTSGAYNEQFF. In DNA form, the CDR3 reads TGTGCCAGCAGTCCCCGGACTAGCGGGGCTTACAATGAGCAGTTCTTC.

This clone was detected once. The chain couples TRBV27 to TRBJ1-1; D gene unclear. Germline loops: CDR1 MNHEY, CDR2 SMNVEV (reference sequence). The V end was cut by 3 bases, the J end by 1 base, with 6 bases between. This CDR3 is 13 amino acids long. CDR3 loop: CASSFRWNTEAFF. The DNA of the CDR3 is TGTGCCAGCAGTTTCAGATGGAACACTGAAGCTTTCTTT.

The V and J genes are TRBV28 and TRBJ1-1; possibly TRBD1 for D (5 bases). CDR1 MDHEN and CDR2 SYDVKM come from the germline V gene. The CDR3 extends over 17 amino acids. Deletions cut 8 bases from V and 4 bases from J, with 26 bases between. CDR3 sequence reads: CASSLAPRTGGGTEAFF. The CDR3 DNA sequence: TGTGCCAGCTCCCTTGCCCCTCGGACCGGGGGTGGCACTGAAGCTTTCTTT.

The chain couples TRBV5-1 to TRBJ2-1, with D tentatively TRBD1 (6 bases). The CDR3 has 15 amino acids. The germline V and J ends were trimmed by 4 bases and 6 bases, with 17 bases remaining between them. Germline-derived CDR1 and CDR2 are SGHRS and YFSETQ. CDR3: CASSVQGESANEQFF. In nucleotides, the CDR3 is TGCGCCAGCAGCGTACAGGGTGAGTCCGCCAATGAGCAGTTCTTC.

This sequence joins TRBV5-6 and TRBJ2-7; the D is unclear. Trimming removed 3 bases at V and 7 bases at J, with 11 bases between. Germline V gives CDR1 SGHDT, CDR2 YYEEEE. The CDR3 extends over 12 amino acids. The CDR3 region has the DNA TGTGCCAGCAGCTGGGCCTTTGGAGAGCAGTACTTC. Translating gives CASSWAFGEQYF.

On this clone itself: The same CDR3 is also encoded by other DNA sequences in this sample. The chain joins TRBV5-1 to TRBJ1-1, with unresolved D. CDR1 is SGHRS and CDR2 is YFSETQ in the germline V gene. The CDR3 has 13 amino acids. Trimming shortened V by 2 bases and J by 4 bases, and 9 bases separated the two germline ends. The CDR3 nucleotides are TGCGCCAGCAGCTTTAACAGAGGCACTGAAGCTTTCTTT. Amino acids: CASSFNRGTEAFF.

The CDR3 DNA sequence: TGTGCCACCAGCAGACTAACTAGCCATGAGCAGTTCTTC. It yields the protein CATSRLTSHEQFF. The chain recombines TRBV15 with TRBJ2-1; D is perhaps TRBD2 (6 bases). This CDR3 spans 13 amino acids. Per germline, CDR1 LNHNV and CDR2 YYDKDF (reference sequence). Trimming stripped 2 bases from V and 8 bases from J, with 10 bases between.

This chain uses TRBV7-8 with TRBJ1-2, with 10 nucleotides matching TRBD1. Unmatched junction bases numbered 5, after V lost 5 bases and J lost 2 bases. Germline CDR1 SGHVS, CDR2 FQNEAQ. There are 15 residues in the CDR3. CDR3: CASSLGQGGNYGYTF. The CDR3 DNA follows: TGTGCCAGCAGCCTTGGACAGGGGGGCAACTATGGCTACACCTTC. Combining the CDR3 with reference TRBV7-8 and TRBJ1-2 gives the whole variable domain GAGVSQSPRYKVAKRGQDVALRCDPISGHVSLFWYQQALGQGPEFLTYFQNEAQLDKSGLPSDRFFAERPEGSVSTLKIQRTQQEDSAVYLCASSLGQGGNYGYTFGSGTRLTVV.

The rearrangement links TRBV10-2 to TRBJ2-1, with TRBD2 matching over 9 bases. Germline V CDR1 and CDR2: WSHSY, SAAADI. This CDR3 has 12 residues. After removal of 1 base from V and 14 bases from J, the junction contained 3 bases not matched to a gene. The CDR3 nucleotides are TGCGCCAGCAGTGAGTTGCGGGAGGGGGAGTTCTTC. It translates to CASSELREGEFF.

This clone turned up a few times. CDR3 DNA sequence: TGCGCCAGCAGCTGGGACGTCAGCTCCTACAATGAGCAGTTCTTC. This encodes CASSWDVSSYNEQFF. The V call is TRBV5-1, the J call TRBJ2-1; D possibly matches TRBD1 or TRBD2 (5 bases each). V lost 3 bases, J lost 0 bases, and 10 bases lay in between. The CDR3 is 15 amino acids. The germline gives CDR1 SGHRS, CDR2 YFSETQ.

The V gene is TRBV6-6, the J gene TRBJ2-6, with 7 nucleotides matching TRBD1. Trimming cost V 5 bases and J 3 bases; bases outside gene matches: 4. The CDR3 contains 15 residues. Germline values: CDR1 MNHNY, CDR2 SVGAGI (reference sequence). In DNA, the CDR3 is TGTGCCAGCAGTCAAACAGGGGTTGGGGCCAACGTCCTGACTTTC. It encodes CASSQTGVGANVLTF.

This chain links TRBV10-3 with TRBJ2-2, with D tentatively TRBD1 or TRBD2 (6 bases each). Trimming took 9 bases from V and 10 from J, leaving 21 bases between them. Germline V CDR1 and CDR2: ENHRY, SYGVKD. The CDR3 is 14 amino acids. For the CDR3, the DNA is TGTGCCATTGGGGGGCGCGCCACCGGGGCGGAGCTGTTTTTT. As protein: CAIGGRATGAELFF.

This chain uses TRBV18 with TRBJ2-2; D gene uncertain. CDR3 length: 12 amino acids. The germline V and J ends were trimmed by 4 bases and 6 bases, with 6 bases remaining between them. Germline CDR1 reads KGHSH; CDR2 reads LQKENI. The CDR3 DNA is TGTGCCAGCTCACGAGAGGCCGGGGAGCTGTTTTTT. Protein sequence: CASSREAGELFF.

This clone has only a few counts. J is TRBJ2-3 and V is TRBV11-2, with 12 positions matching TRBD1. There are 19 residues in the CDR3. V lost 5 bases, J lost 5 bases, and 17 bases stayed unmatched. Germline CDR1 is SGHAT and CDR2 is FQNNGV. The CDR3 nucleotides are TGTGCCAGCAGCCAAAGGGACAGGGGGCAGGGGTTCATTGGAGATACGCAGTATTTT. Its translation: CASSQRDRGQGFIGDTQYF.

This clone was recorded a few times. This chain connects TRBV5-1 to TRBJ2-6; a weak D match, TRBD2 (6 bases). Germline V gene data show CDR1 as SGHRS and CDR2 as YFSETQ. V was cut by 4 bases and J by 0 bases, with 11 bases left in between. The CDR3 totals 16 residues. CDR3 amino acids: CASSVGGSSGANVLTF. CDR3 DNA: TGCGCCAGCAGCGTTGGGGGGAGCTCTGGGGCCAACGTCCTGACTTTC.

This clone has a single count. The gene calls are TRBV4-2 and TRBJ2-1; D gene unclear. CDR3 length equals 17 residues. Trimming stripped 0 bases from V and 0 bases from J, with 12 bases between. CDR1 is LGHNA and CDR2 is YNFKEQ in the germline V gene. Here the CDR3 DNA reads TGTGCCAGCAGCCAAGATCGTTTAGGAATCTCCTACAATGAGCAGTTCTTC. It codes for CASSQDRLGISYNEQFF.

The chain is built from TRBV2 and TRBJ2-1; the D is unclear. CDR1 and CDR2 from the germline V gene are SNHLY and FYNNEI. Trimming pared 2 bases from V and 10 bases from J, leaving 9 bases between. The CDR3 is 12 residues long. CDR3: CASSEPAYEQFF. The CDR3 bases are TGTGCCAGCAGTGAACCTGCGTACGAGCAGTTCTTC.

The chain recombines TRBV27 with TRBJ2-1; the D gene could be TRBD1 or TRBD2 (5 bases each). This CDR3 has 15 residues. Germline V gene sequence: CDR1 MNHEY, CDR2 SMNVEV (reference sequence). V was shortened by 5 bases and J by 6 bases, with 17 bases between the two germline ends. The CDR3 nucleotides read TGTGCCAGCAGTGTGGGAGTACAGGCTAGCAATGAGCAGTTCTTC. It yields the protein CASSVGVQASNEQFF.

The chain combines TRBV2 with TRBJ1-6; tentatively, D is TRBD1 (5 bases). Trimming removed 6 bases at V and 7 bases at J, with 7 bases between. CDR1 and CDR2 (germline): SNHLY, FYNNEI. This CDR3 contains 12 residues. CDR3 nucleotide sequence: TGTGCCAGCAGGGGACTGAATTCACCCCTCCACTTT. Protein product: CASRGLNSPLHF.

To note about this clone: The sample contains more than one DNA sequence encoding this CDR3. This rearrangement joins TRBV28 to TRBJ1-1; D gene uncertain. Germline values: CDR1 MDHEN, CDR2 SYDVKM. V was trimmed by 6 bases and J by 0 bases, leaving 8 bases between them. The CDR3 is 13 amino acids. The CDR3 sequence: CASRRDLNTEAFF. CDR3 coding DNA: TGTGCCAGCAGGAGGGATTTGAACACTGAAGCTTTCTTT.

The gene calls are TRBV28 and TRBJ1-1, with 8 bases fitting TRBD1. Germline CDR1 reads MDHEN; CDR2 reads SYDVKM. This CDR3 has 15 residues. V was pared by 7 bases and J by 2 bases, with 9 bases of the junction left unmatched. The CDR3 is CASNFEDRENTEAFF. DNA for the CDR3: TGTGCCAGCAACTTCGAGGACAGGGAAAACACTGAAGCTTTCTTT.